The 25 T cell receptor beta chains presented below share a single source sample, sequenced in a study of regulatory T cells in long-lasting Graves disease (dated by TCRdb to the early 2020s). Library preparation was by multiplex PCR. Sequencing was carried out with an Illumina HiSeq 4000. iRepertoire HTBI primers and Arm-PCR amplification of CDR3 regions were used to construct TCR beta libraries. In-frame beta chains were kept once TCRdb had trimmed the public reads at Q25 with fastp and called clones with MiXCR. Rows matching on CDR3 protein sequence are summarized as one entry with the most common DNA and genes. The sample profile shows about 430,000 distinct CDR3 sequences; about 21% of them were found once. The ten largest clones add up to more than 13% of the sample. Sample time point, as interpreted from the label and publication: persistent/refractory GD, antithyroid drugs over 5 years with positive TRAb. For both TCR sequencing and RNA sequencing, RNA was extracted from PBMCs using TRIzol.

The sample in question was peripheral blood mononuclear cells (PBMCs), obtained when the disease was refractory, from a patient treated with antithyroid drugs. All receptors derive from a female donor with Graves disease.

This clonotype was detected many times. This chain links TRBV28 with TRBJ1-1, with 8 bases fitting TRBD1. With V trimmed by 6 bases and J by 0 bases, 9 bases remained unmatched. Germline V gene data show CDR1 as MDHEN and CDR2 as SYDVKM. The CDR3 covers 16 residues. The CDR3 nucleotides read TGTGCCAGCAGCTCGGGACAGGTCATCATGAACACTGAAGCTTTCTTT. Protein: CASSSGQVIMNTEAFF. Full variable domain (outside the CDR3, taken from reference TRBV28 and TRBJ1-1): DVKVTQSSRYLVKRTGEKVFLECVQDMDHENMFWYRQDPGLGLRLIYFSYDVKMKEKGDIPEGYSVSREKKERFSLILESASTNQTSMYLCASSSGQVIMNTEAFFGQGTRLTVV.

The chain uses TRBV3-1 and TRBJ2-2; tentatively, D is TRBD1 (6 bases). V dropped 1 base and J dropped 6 bases, with 12 bases sitting between them. Germline assignment: CDR1 LGHDT and CDR2 YNNKEL (reference sequence). CDR3 length equals 15 residues. CDR3 protein: CASSQAGTQAGELFF. The DNA for the CDR3 is TGTGCCAGCAGCCAAGCAGGGACACAGGCCGGGGAGCTGTTTTTT.

V is TRBV5-5 and J is TRBJ2-1; 10 bases map to TRBD2. Per the germline V gene, CDR1 is SGHKS and CDR2 is YYEKEE (reference sequence). V dropped 4 bases and J dropped 1; count of bases not matched to a gene: 5. There are 16 residues in the CDR3. This chain's CDR3 is CASSPSSGSSYNEQFF. The CDR3 nucleotides are TGTGCCAGCAGCCCGTCTAGCGGGAGTTCCTACAATGAGCAGTTCTTC. Full variable domain (missing parts from reference TRBV5-5 and TRBJ2-1): DAGVTQSPTHLIKTRGQQVTLRCSPISGHKSVSWYQQVLGQGPQFIFQYYEKEERGRGNFPDRFSARQFPNYSSELNVNALLLGDSALYLCASSPSSGSSYNEQFFGPGTRLTVL.

V usage is TRBV25-1 and J usage is TRBJ1-2; D uncertain. V was trimmed by 5 bases and J by 0 bases, leaving 7 bases between them. Germline lookup yields CDR1 MGHDK and CDR2 SYGVNS. This CDR3 is 13 amino acids long. CDR3 DNA: TGTGCCAGCAGTCCAGTTACTAACTATGGCTACACCTTC. This sequence encodes CASSPVTNYGYTF.

This clonotype has a count of ten or more. The V and J genes are TRBV28 and TRBJ2-7, with a possible D match to TRBD1 (6 bases). V lost 4 bases and J 3 bases, leaving 19 bases between the germline ends. The CDR3 sequence is 16 residues long. The V gene's germline CDR1 is MDHEN and CDR2 SYDVKM. The CDR3 DNA reads TGTGCCAGCAGTTCGTTCAGGGGCACCCAATACTACGAGCAGTACTTC. Translating it yields CASSSFRGTQYYEQYF.

V and J are TRBV3-1 and TRBJ2-2; D perhaps matches TRBD1 (5 bases). CDR3 length: 14 residues. Trimming left V 6 bases short and J 4 bases short, with 12 bases between. Germline CDR1 and CDR2: LGHDT and YNNKEL (reference sequence). CDR3 residues: CASRAVGATGELFF. The CDR3 region has the DNA TGTGCCAGCAGGGCGGTTGGGGCCACCGGGGAGCTGTTTTTT.

This clonotype was recorded many times. This chain connects TRBV27 to TRBJ2-7; 7 bases agree with TRBD2. V lost 5 bases and J lost 4; bases outside the gene matches: 5. This CDR3 has 13 residues. Germline-derived CDR1 and CDR2 are MNHEY and SMNVEV (reference sequence). In DNA form, the CDR3 reads TGTGCCAGCAGTCCCATGGGGGGGTACGAGCAGTACTTC. Protein: CASSPMGGYEQYF.

At least ten counts were recorded for this clonotype. The V gene is TRBV7-2, the J gene TRBJ1-6; 9 bases agree with TRBD1. The CDR3 is 15 residues long. V trimming: 5 bases; J trimming: 11 bases; junction bases outside the gene matches: 10. Germline-derived CDR1 and CDR2 are SGHTA and FQGNSA. The DNA of the CDR3 is TGTGCCAGCAGCCTTTCGGGACAGGGTAGTACACCCCTCCACTTT. Protein: CASSLSGQGSTPLHF.

This clonotype was picked up many times. The genes are TRBV10-3 and TRBJ2-7; TRBD2 matches at 9 bases. With 6 bases clipped from V and 7 bases from J, the junction kept 10 bases outside the gene matches. CDR1 ENHRY and CDR2 SYGVKD come from the germline V gene. CDR3 size: 14 residues. The CDR3 spells CAIRLGGRAEEQYF. The CDR3 coding sequence is TGTGCCATCAGACTTGGCGGGAGGGCCGAAGAGCAGTACTTC.

The CDR3 loop reads CASSLSGSPEAFF. The CDR3 region has the DNA TGTGCCAGCAGTTTATCTGGGAGCCCTGAAGCTTTCTTT. The chain is built from TRBV27 and TRBJ1-1; D is ambiguous. The V gene's germline CDR1 is MNHEY and CDR2 SMNVEV (reference sequence). V was cut by 0 bases and J by 6 bases, with 8 bases left in between. The CDR3 is 13 residues long.

CDR3 residues: CASSPTETYEQYF. The CDR3 DNA sequence: TGTGCCAGCTCACCAACAGAAACATACGAGCAGTACTTC. The chain recombines TRBV18 with TRBJ2-7; no clear D. Germline loops: CDR1 KGHSH, CDR2 LQKENI. V was cut by 2 bases and J by 4 bases, with 9 bases left in between. CDR3 length: 13 residues.

At least ten counts were recorded for this clonotype. The genes are TRBV2 and TRBJ2-5; 12 bases are a match to TRBD2. Germline lookup yields CDR1 SNHLY and CDR2 FYNNEI. J was trimmed by 5 bases and V by 3 bases; bases with no gene match: 4. The CDR3 runs 15 residues. The CDR3 nucleotides read TGTGCCAGCAGTGACGGACTAGCGGGAACGGAGACCCAGTACTTC. Protein product: CASSDGLAGTETQYF.

J is TRBJ2-5 and V is TRBV5-1; D is perhaps TRBD1 (6 bases). Germline loops: CDR1 SGHRS, CDR2 YFSETQ. Deletions cut 4 bases from V and 5 bases from J, with 15 bases between. This CDR3 is built from 14 residues. CDR3 DNA: TGCGCCAGCAGCCTGCAGGGGTCGGAGGAGACCCAGTACTTC. This gives the protein CASSLQGSEETQYF.

The gene calls are TRBV4-1 and TRBJ2-5, with a tentative D call TRBD1 (5 bases). The germline CDR1 and CDR2 sequences are MGHRA and YSYEKL. The CDR3 loop spans 14 amino acids. V lost 0 bases and J lost 5, with 10 bases in between. CDR3 in amino acids: CASSQDPSGETQYF. The CDR3 coding sequence is TGCGCCAGCAGCCAAGATCCCTCAGGGGAGACCCAGTACTTC.

This clonotype was detected only a few times. V gene TRBV30 combines with J gene TRBJ2-5; 10 bases align to TRBD1. Germline values: CDR1 GTSNPN, CDR2 SVGIG (reference sequence). CDR3 length equals 14 residues. V gave up 4 bases and J gave up 5 bases; unmatched junction bases: 7. The CDR3 DNA reads as TGTGCCTGGACGGCGGGACAGGGGAGGGAGACCCAGTACTTC. Translating gives CAWTAGQGRETQYF.

The table lists this clonotype with a few counts. J is TRBJ2-3 and V is TRBV28, with D possibly matching TRBD2 (7 bases). Germline values: CDR1 MDHEN, CDR2 SYDVKM. V was shortened by 4 bases and J by 8 bases, with 16 bases between the two germline ends. CDR3 length: 14 residues. CDR3 nucleotides: TGTGCCAGCAGTTCACCGGCGGGGGCCGCTACGCAGTATTTT. Translation gives CASSSPAGAATQYF.

At least ten counts were recorded for this clonotype. The chain employs TRBV7-9 and TRBJ1-2; 8 bases map to TRBD1. V gave up 5 bases and J gave up 5 bases; unmatched junction bases: 7. The CDR3 consists of 14 residues. Germline CDR1 SEHNR, CDR2 FQNEAQ (reference sequence). The CDR3 DNA sequence: TGTGCCAGCAGCCGGGGACAGGCAAATTATGGCTACACCTTC. This encodes CASSRGQANYGYTF.

In this sample, this clonotype turned up a few times. The chain combines TRBV30 with TRBJ1-1; 10 nucleotides match TRBD1. V lost 0 bases to trimming and J lost 4 bases; unmatched junction nucleotides: 2. The CDR3 spans 14 residues. Germline V gives CDR1 GTSNPN, CDR2 SVGIG (reference sequence). The CDR3 loop reads CAWSVGQGITEAFF. As DNA, the CDR3 is TGTGCCTGGAGTGTGGGACAGGGGATCACTGAAGCTTTCTTT.

This clonotype showed up many times. The V call is TRBV5-5, the J call TRBJ2-7; D call uncertain. Germline V lookup: CDR1 SGHKS, CDR2 YYEKEE (reference sequence). V gave up 5 bases and J gave up 7 bases, with 19 bases separating them. This CDR3 comprises 14 residues. The CDR3 sequence: CASSFRQDLYEQYF. The CDR3 nucleotides are TGTGCCAGCAGTTTCCGACAAGACCTATATGAGCAGTACTTC.

This clonotype appeared a single time. The gene calls are TRBV18 and TRBJ1-5, with no clear D. The V and J ends lost 3 bases and 0 bases respectively, with 6 bases between them. Germline V gives CDR1 KGHSH, CDR2 LQKENI. The CDR3 sequence is 14 residues long. The CDR3 loop is CASSPEISNQPQHF. In nucleotides, the CDR3 is TGTGCCAGCTCACCGGAGATTAGCAATCAGCCCCAGCATTTT. Combining the CDR3 with reference TRBV18 and TRBJ1-5 gives the whole variable domain NAGVMQNPRHLVRRRGQEARLRCSPMKGHSHVYWYRQLPEEGLKFMVYLQKENIIDESGMPKERFSAEFPKEGPSILRIQQVVRGDSAAYFCASSPEISNQPQHFGDGTRLSIL.

The chain recombines TRBV7-9 with TRBJ2-7; 8 bases are shared with TRBD1. The junction had 12 bases not matched to a gene; V was cut back by 5 bases and J by 3 bases. Germline CDR1 is SEHNR and CDR2 is FQNEAQ (reference sequence). The CDR3 extends over 16 amino acids. The CDR3 DNA reads as TGTGCCAGCAGCCCAATGACAGGGGCGTTCTTCTACGAGCAGTACTTC. Protein sequence: CASSPMTGAFFYEQYF.

The V gene is TRBV18, the J gene TRBJ2-5; D is undetermined. The CDR3 runs 14 residues. The V end was cut by 2 bases, the J end by 5 bases, with 12 bases between. CDR1 is KGHSH and CDR2 is LQKENI in the germline V gene. The CDR3 DNA is TGTGCCAGCTCACCAATCTTCCCCGGGGAGACCCAGTACTTC. Translated: CASSPIFPGETQYF.

This clonotype was counted only a few times. One end of the junction fails to match germline, which may point to a read error. The V gene is TRBV7-7, the J gene TRBJ2-2, with D possibly being TRBD1 (6 bases). Germline V lookup: CDR1 SSHAT, CDR2 FNYEAQ (reference sequence). The CDR3 runs 13 residues. CDR3 coding DNA: TGTGCTAGCAGCAAAGACAGGACCGGGGAGCTGTTTTTT. This translates into CASSKDRTGELFF. The entire variable domain, with the rest obtained from reference TRBV7-7 and TRBJ2-2, is as follows: GAGVSQSPRYKVTKRGQDVTLRCDPISSHATLYWYQQALGQGPEFLTYFNYEAQPDKSGLPSDRFSAERPEGSISTLTIQRTEQRDSAMYRCASSKDRTGELFFGEGSRLTVL.

This clonotype has only a few counts. This chain connects TRBV11-2 to TRBJ2-4; 8 bases map to TRBD1. The CDR3 runs to 15 residues. Germline assignment: CDR1 SGHAT and CDR2 FQNNGV. The junction had 6 bases not matched to a gene; V was cut back by 5 bases and J by 3 bases. The CDR3 nucleotides are TGTGCCAGCAGCAATATGACAGGGGTCAAAAACATTCAGTACTTC. It is translated as CASSNMTGVKNIQYF.

To note about this clonotype: It is likely a read error: a sequence one base away is far more abundant. The J gene is TRBJ2-7, the V gene TRBV27; 10 bases line up with TRBD1. CDR1 and CDR2 from the germline V gene are MNHEY and SMNVEV (reference sequence). V gave up 7 bases and J gave up 2 bases; unmatched junction bases: 2. CDR3 length equals 13 residues. The CDR3 region is CASNGQGAYEQYF. The CDR3, as DNA: TGTGCCAGCAATGGACAGGGGGCCTACGAGCAGTACTTC.